A single sample is the source of the 31 T cell receptor beta chains below, sequenced in a study of Graves' ophthalmopathy and Graves' hyperthyroidism. From RNA, the CDR3 regions of TCR beta chains were amplified and sequenced. HTBI primers were employed in first-round RT-PCR, then a second-round multiplex PCR followed. MiXCR, run by TCRdb on the multiplex PCR reads, gives a single entry per CDR3 protein. This repertoire shows approximately 1.2 million distinct CDR3 sequences, roughly two fifths found once; its top ten account for 8.5% to 14%. Specimen: peripheral blood or thyroid tissue (not recorded which). These receptors all stem from an adult man with Graves' hyperthyroidism.

The rearrangement joins TRBV10-2 to TRBJ2-7, with a possible D match to TRBD2 (5 bases). The V end lost 4 bases, the J end lost 5 bases, and 24 bases lay between the germline ends. From germline, CDR1 is WSHSY and CDR2 SAAADI. This CDR3 region has 17 residues. This CDR3 reads CASSASSLGIFLDEQYF. As DNA, the CDR3 is TGCGCCAGCAGTGCCAGTAGTCTCGGGATTTTTCTCGACGAGCAGTACTTC.

This clonotype was seen many times. This chain joins TRBV19 and TRBJ2-7; 7 nucleotides match TRBD1. This CDR3 contains 14 residues. V lost 3 bases to trimming and J lost 3 bases; unmatched junction nucleotides: 5. CDR1 and CDR2 from the germline V gene are LNHDA and SQIVND (reference sequence). CDR3: CASSIPGQDYEQYF. The CDR3 DNA reads as TGTGCCAGTAGTATCCCCGGACAGGACTACGAGCAGTACTTC.

This clonotype was counted at least ten times. The chain has TRBV5-1 and TRBJ1-1; no clear D. Looked up from germline, CDR1 is SGHRS and CDR2 is YFSETQ. V lost 3 bases and J 2 bases, leaving 11 bases between the germline ends. This CDR3 is built from 14 residues. The CDR3, as DNA: TGCGCCAGCAGCTATTCAGCCTCAAACACTGAAGCTTTCTTT. It translates to CASSYSASNTEAFF.

The chain carries TRBV5-1 and TRBJ2-7; D might be TRBD1 (6 bases). The CDR3 runs 15 residues. Germline CDR1 is SGHRS and CDR2 is YFSETQ. Trimming took off 2 bases at V and 3 bases at J, with 15 bases between the two ends. CDR3 sequence: CASSFWGRGFYEQYF. DNA for the CDR3: TGCGCCAGCAGCTTTTGGGGGCGCGGATTCTACGAGCAGTACTTC.

This clonotype was seen repeatedly, ten times or more. The gene calls are TRBV7-8 and TRBJ2-7; 7 bases agree with TRBD1. CDR1 and CDR2 (germline): SGHVS, FQNEAQ. Trimming took 2 bases from V and 4 from J; bases not matched to a gene: 5. The CDR3 spans 14 residues. The DNA for the CDR3 is TGTGCCAGCAGCTTATTACAGGGGAGTTACGAGCAGTACTTC. Protein product: CASSLLQGSYEQYF.

In its sample, this clonotype was seen a few times. J is TRBJ2-6 and V is TRBV2; 11 bases match TRBD1. Germline assignment: CDR1 SNHLY and CDR2 FYNNEI. The CDR3 has 17 residues. The J segment lost 0 bases and the V segment lost 8 bases, leaving 6 bases of the junction unmatched. CDR3 DNA sequence: TGTGCCAGCGGATGGGGGACAGGGGGCTCTGGGGCCAACGTCCTGACTTTC. It codes for CASGWGTGGSGANVLTF.

The chain uses TRBV27 and TRBJ2-7; TRBD1 matches at 7 bases. CDR3 length: 15 residues. Germline CDR1 is MNHEY and CDR2 is SMNVEV (reference sequence). V was clipped by 7 bases and J by 2 bases; unmatched bases: 11. The CDR3 is CASTGFGDRPYEQYF. The CDR3 DNA follows: TGTGCCAGCACTGGATTCGGGGACAGACCCTACGAGCAGTACTTC.

Only a few counts were recorded for this clonotype. The chain recombines TRBV20-1 with TRBJ1-1; 8 positions match TRBD1. CDR3 length equals 14 residues. Germline V gene sequence: CDR1 DFQATT, CDR2 SNEGSKA (reference sequence). Trimming removed 6 bases from V and 4 bases from J; junction bases left unmatched: 10. CDR3 residues: CSAVGPTGGTEAFF. The DNA for the CDR3 is TGCAGTGCCGTGGGCCCAACAGGGGGCACTGAAGCTTTCTTT.

This chain links TRBV10-3 with TRBJ1-2; no reliable D call. The V end lost 7 bases, the J end lost 4 bases, and 13 bases lay between the germline ends. The germline CDR1 and CDR2 sequences are ENHRY and SYGVKD. This CDR3 has 13 residues. CDR3 DNA sequence: TGTGCCATCAAGAAGCAGGACTTCTATGGCTACACCTTC. Its protein is CAIKKQDFYGYTF.

The rearrangement links TRBV30 to TRBJ1-1, with D perhaps matching TRBD1 (5 bases). Germline V lookup: CDR1 GTSNPN, CDR2 SVGIG (reference sequence). Trimming left V 0 bases short and J 3 bases short, with 20 bases between. The CDR3 runs 17 residues. The CDR3 coding sequence is TGTGCCTGGAGTGTACGGGCAGCTCTACTGGGGGACACTGAAGCTTTCTTT. Amino acids: CAWSVRAALLGDTEAFF.

The rearrangement links TRBV29-1 to TRBJ2-5; maybe TRBD2 (6 bases). The ends were cut back, 3 bases at V and 4 bases at J, with 15 bases in the middle. The germline gives CDR1 SQVTM, CDR2 ANQGSEA. CDR3 length: 14 amino acids. CDR3 sequence reads: CSVDPGRKGETQYF. Here the CDR3 DNA reads TGCAGCGTTGATCCAGGGAGGAAAGGAGAGACCCAGTACTTC.

This chain links TRBV7-6 with TRBJ2-2, with TRBD2 matching 10 bases. The CDR3 length is 15 residues. V dropped 8 bases and J dropped 6; count of bases not matched to a gene: 9. Germline assignment: CDR1 SGHVS and CDR2 FNYEAQ. CDR3 sequence: CASGLIAGGAGELFF. The CDR3 DNA is TGTGCCAGCGGCCTTATAGCGGGAGGCGCCGGGGAGCTGTTTTTT.

The chain has TRBV10-3 and TRBJ1-6; 10 bases are shared with TRBD1. The germline gives CDR1 ENHRY, CDR2 SYGVKD. The trim removed 6 bases at V and 16 bases at J, leaving 9 bases unmatched. The length of the CDR3 is 13 residues. CDR3 nucleotides: TGTGCCATCAGAGCTGGGACAGGGGTCCCGCTCCACTTT. Translating gives CAIRAGTGVPLHF.

The chain has TRBV5-8 and TRBJ2-7; 8 bases are a match to TRBD1. V dropped 4 bases and J dropped 7; count of bases not matched to a gene: 10. The CDR3 loop spans 14 amino acids. The germline gives CDR1 SGHTS, CDR2 YDEGEE. In nucleotides, the CDR3 is TGTGCCAGCAGCATAAACAGGGGGTTCGGTGAGCAGTACTTC. Amino acids: CASSINRGFGEQYF.

V and J are TRBV6-1 and TRBJ1-4, with 7 bases identical to TRBD1. This CDR3 spans 14 amino acids. CDR1 and CDR2 from the germline V gene are MNHNS and SASEGT. The ends lost 6 bases at V and 8 bases at J; junction bases unmatched: 9. The CDR3 nucleotides are TGTGCCAGCAGCCCGGACAGGCGCGGCGAAAAACTGTTTTTT. Residues: CASSPDRRGEKLFF.

There are a few counts of this clonotype. The chain joins TRBV20-1 to TRBJ1-1; 8 bases line up with TRBD1. CDR1 and CDR2 from the germline V gene are DFQATT and SNEGSKA (reference sequence). The ends lost 5 bases at V and 5 bases at J; junction bases unmatched: 4. The CDR3 length is 12 residues. CDR3 residues: CSAGQGWTEAFF. As DNA, the CDR3 is TGCAGTGCTGGACAGGGTTGGACTGAAGCTTTCTTT.

The chain uses TRBV25-1 and TRBJ2-3, with unresolved D. Trimming removed 5 bases from V and 6 bases from J, with 15 bases in between. CDR3 length: 14 residues. Germline loops: CDR1 MGHDK, CDR2 SYGVNS. The CDR3 nucleotides read TGTGCCAGCAGTCCCCAAGATGCTATGGATACGCAGTATTTT. It encodes CASSPQDAMDTQYF. The full variable domain, its missing parts supplied by reference TRBV25-1 and TRBJ2-3, is EADIYQTPRYLVIGTGKKITLECSQTMGHDKMYWYQQDPGMELHLIHYSYGVNSTEKGDLSSESTVSRIRTEHFPLTLESARPSHTSQYLCASSPQDAMDTQYFGPGTRLTVL.

The rearrangement joins TRBV29-1 to TRBJ2-5; D is uncertain. V lost 6 bases, J lost 7 bases, and 21 bases lay in between. The V gene's germline CDR1 is SQVTM and CDR2 ANQGSEA. The CDR3 is made up of 14 amino acids. The CDR3 spells CSVLRPGQKGTQYF. The CDR3 region has the DNA TGCAGCGTCCTCCGACCGGGCCAGAAAGGGACCCAGTACTTC.

This clonotype has ten or more counts. This chain connects TRBV29-1 to TRBJ1-2; D is ambiguous. Germline assignment: CDR1 SQVTM and CDR2 ANQGSEA. The CDR3 has 13 residues. V was cut by 6 bases and J by 6 bases, with 17 bases left in between. CDR3 residues: CSVASEANHGYTF. The CDR3, as DNA: TGCAGCGTGGCCTCGGAGGCCAACCATGGCTACACCTTC. Variable domain in full (rest from reference TRBV29-1 and TRBJ1-2): SAVISQKPSRDICQRGTSLTIQCQVDSQVTMMFWYRQQPGQSLTLIATANQGSEATYESGFVIDKFPISRPNLTFSTLTVSNMSPEDSSIYLCSVASEANHGYTFGSGTRLTVV.

This clonotype was detected only a few times. This sequence joins TRBV20-1 and TRBJ1-2; D is possibly TRBD1 (5 bases). Deletions cut 3 bases from V and 1 base from J, with 15 bases between. The CDR3 contains 15 residues. Per germline, CDR1 DFQATT and CDR2 SNEGSKA (reference sequence). The CDR3 here is CSASGGGRGNYGYTF. The CDR3 region has the DNA TGCAGTGCTAGTGGGGGGGGTAGGGGTAACTATGGCTACACCTTC.

The chain couples TRBV29-1 to TRBJ2-7; D is possibly TRBD1 or TRBD2 (6 bases each). The CDR3 has 15 residues. V was trimmed by 6 bases and J by 3 bases, leaving 21 bases between them. Germline V gene lookup returns CDR1 SQVTM and CDR2 ANQGSEA. The CDR3 DNA is TGCAGCGTGACGGCAGGGGACTCAAACTACTACGAGCAGTACTTC. Its protein product is CSVTAGDSNYYEQYF.

The gene calls are TRBV10-3 and TRBJ1-2, with 7 bases fitting TRBD1. The CDR3 totals 12 residues. From germline, CDR1 is ENHRY and CDR2 SYGVKD. After removal of 8 bases from V and 6 bases from J, the junction contained 6 bases not matched to a gene. In DNA form, the CDR3 reads TGTGCCATCTCGGACAGGAAGAATGGCTACACCTTC. This gives the protein CAISDRKNGYTF.

The count of this clonotype is one. The chain couples TRBV7-9 to TRBJ2-2; D may be TRBD1 (7 bases). CDR3 length: 16 amino acids. Germline CDR1 is SEHNR and CDR2 is FQNEAQ (reference sequence). V lost 4 bases to trimming and J lost 0 bases, with 12 bases between them. DNA of the CDR3: TGTGCCAGCAGCTCCTGCGGGACAGCGAACACCGGGGAGCTGTTTTTT. This sequence encodes CASSSCGTANTGELFF.

This clonotype has ten or more counts. The chain is built from TRBV10-3 and TRBJ1-5; the match to TRBD1 covers 12 bases. Germline-derived CDR1 and CDR2 are ENHRY and SYGVKD. The ends lost 4 bases at V and 7 bases at J; junction bases unmatched: 5. The CDR3 has 15 amino acids. CDR3 sequence reads: CAISGGQGAGQPQHF. CDR3 nucleotide sequence: TGTGCCATCAGTGGGGGACAGGGGGCGGGACAGCCCCAGCATTTT.

This clonotype was seen repeatedly, ten times or more. The chain joins TRBV19 to TRBJ2-5; maybe TRBD2 (5 bases). From germline, CDR1 is LNHDA and CDR2 SQIVND (reference sequence). V was trimmed by 3 bases and J by 5 bases, leaving 13 bases between them. The length of the CDR3 is 14 residues. In DNA form, the CDR3 reads TGTGCCAGTAGTATCACTAGTCGGGCGGAGACCCAGTACTTC. Its protein product is CASSITSRAETQYF.

Ten or more counts support this clonotype. V is TRBV29-1 and J is TRBJ2-7; a weak D match, TRBD2 (6 bases). The V and J ends lost 7 bases and 6 bases respectively, with 13 bases between them. There are 11 residues in the CDR3. Germline loops: CDR1 SQVTM, CDR2 ANQGSEA. The CDR3 region is CSALLGGEQYF. The CDR3 bases are TGCAGCGCCTTACTCGGGGGCGAGCAGTACTTC.

This chain joins TRBV12-3 or TRBV12-4 and TRBJ2-5, with D maybe TRBD2 (5 bases). Trimming cost V 6 bases and J 3 bases, with 14 bases left between them. CDR3 length: 14 amino acids. CDR3: CASSRPTSKETQYF. CDR3 sequence (DNA): TGTGCCAGCAGCCGACCTACTAGTAAAGAGACCCAGTACTTC.

The chain recombines TRBV10-3 with TRBJ2-5, with D uncertain. The V end was cut by 3 bases, the J end by 5 bases, with 16 bases between. CDR1 and CDR2 (germline): ENHRY, SYGVKD. This CDR3 region has 15 residues. The CDR3 loop is CAISDQLGNRETQYF. The CDR3 region has the DNA TGTGCCATCAGTGACCAACTGGGAAATCGCGAGACCCAGTACTTC.

This clonotype was counted many times. The rearrangement joins TRBV7-2 to TRBJ2-2; TRBD1 agrees at 8 bases. Losses at the gene ends were 5 bases for V and 2 bases for J; bases not matched to a gene: 4. The CDR3 spans 15 residues. CDR1 is SGHTA, CDR2 FQGNSA, per germline. CDR3 sequence (DNA): TGTGCCAGCAGCAGGACAGGGTCTAACACCGGGGAGCTGTTTTTT. As protein: CASSRTGSNTGELFF.

This clonotype was picked up many times. The chain joins TRBV10-3 to TRBJ1-2; D unclear. V gave up 0 bases and J gave up 2 bases, with 16 bases separating them. This CDR3 spans 17 amino acids. Germline values: CDR1 ENHRY, CDR2 SYGVKD. The CDR3 sequence: CAISESVRAAENYGYTF. CDR3 DNA: TGTGCCATCAGTGAGTCGGTGCGGGCAGCGGAAAACTATGGCTACACCTTC.

This clonotype was detected ten times or more. The genes are TRBV29-1 and TRBJ2-2; possibly TRBD1 or TRBD2 for D (5 bases each). This CDR3 comprises 13 residues. Deletions cut 3 bases from V and 2 bases from J, with 7 bases between. Per germline, CDR1 SQVTM and CDR2 ANQGSEA. The CDR3 is CSVDGGNTGELFF. CDR3 DNA sequence: TGCAGCGTTGATGGGGGTAACACCGGGGAGCTGTTTTTT.